A selection of T cell receptor beta chains follows, all from one sample in a study of CXCR3-negative and CXCR3-positive naive CD8 T cells. TCRdb re-called the 5' RACE reads, yielding one record per CDR3 amino acid sequence without DNA. Recorded for this sample: tens of thousands of distinct CDR3 sequences. The sample comprised naive CXCR3+ CD8+ T cells from blood. Source of these receptors: a human donor in good health. Some clones in this sample may be carry-over from other donors' samples. The CDR3 runs from the conserved cysteine through the conserved F or W.

j_call | v_call | cdr3_aa
TRBJ2-6 | TRBV28 | CASSLRAGSGGANVLTF
TRBJ2-2 | TRBV7-3 | CATRWSGNGELFF
TRBJ2-7 | TRBV9 | CASSPGGGTPSYEQYF
TRBJ1-1 | TRBV7-9 | CASSHLTWDTEAFF
TRBJ2-1 | TRBV20-1 | CSARDPDEQFF
TRBJ2-1 | TRBV11-2 | CASRTYNEQFF
TRBJ2-3 | TRBV29-1 | CSVKLAGGTVTATQYF
TRBJ2-7 | TRBV6-5 | CASTYGVHDEQYF
TRBJ2-7 | TRBV7-8 | CASSSPHGLVETYEQYF
TRBJ2-1 | TRBV29-1 | CSAPRNNEQFF
TRBJ2-7 | TRBV9 | CASSFSGSEQYF
TRBJ2-7 | TRBV5-1 | CASSFMVKGGGGDEQYF
TRBJ2-2 | TRBV4-3 | CASSQDRGNTGELFF
TRBJ2-7 | TRBV29-1 | CSVYGSGEQYF
TRBJ2-7 | TRBV7-2 | CASSLRVWREQYF
TRBJ1-1 | TRBV7-3 | CASSSNGQEAFF
TRBJ1-2 | TRBV12-3/TRBV12-4 | CASSPASHGYTF
TRBJ2-3 | TRBV20-1 | CSARGSSGATFDTQYF
TRBJ2-3 | TRBV7-2 | CASTLGGAQYF
TRBJ1-1 | TRBV7-8 | CASSLAWGGTEAFF
TRBJ1-2 | TRBV4-3 | CASSLTARGGVDYGYTF
TRBJ2-6 | TRBV4-3 | CASSQDRDGANVLTF
TRBJ2-7 | TRBV24-1 | CATSFGPQQYF
TRBJ1-2 | TRBV7-3 | CASSPGQLYGYTF
TRBJ2-4 | TRBV20-1 | CSAPATQRNIQYF
TRBJ1-5 | TRBV19 | CASSTRGVGQPQHF
TRBJ2-3 | TRBV13 | CASSSQGGEDTQYF
TRBJ2-7 | TRBV11-3 | CASSTGTGGYNEQYF
TRBJ2-2 | TRBV29-1 | CSVEPNSGELFF
TRBJ2-5 | TRBV19 | CASSNPRRTGETQYF
TRBJ1-1 | TRBV18 | CASSPPPSGTPIEAFF
TRBJ2-7 | TRBV29-1 | CSVERERGKTYEQYF
TRBJ1-1 | TRBV5-1 | CASSSYPAMGDEAFF
TRBJ1-3 | TRBV5-1 | CASSFAGGTGNTIYF
TRBJ2-1 | TRBV7-9 | CASSLLLAGGYNEQFF
TRBJ2-7 | TRBV6-5 | CASSSGVASPGEQYF
TRBJ1-1 | TRBV7-2 | CASTLPGLNTEAFF
TRBJ2-7 | TRBV11-2 | CASSQEPTTAYEQYF
TRBJ1-1 | TRBV7-9 | CASRTGADTEAFF
TRBJ1-1 | TRBV29-1 | CSVTPGGQNTEAFF
TRBJ2-7 | TRBV7-8 | CASRIPGGREQYF
TRBJ2-7 | TRBV25-1 | CASSFPGTAYEQYF